The 24 T cell receptor beta chains below were found in one sample sequenced in a study of low-dose radiotherapy and immunotherapy resistance in tumors. First-strand cDNA relied on TRAV- and TRBV-specific primers spanning alpha and beta chains. TCR amplification ran 15 to 25 PCR cycles using constant-region and V-primer adapter primers. Each CDR3 protein gets one entry after TCRdb re-called the reads with MiXCR. The data contain 30,000 or so distinct CDR3 sequences, approximately 49% of them singletons. Specified time point: after trial treatment. Specified treatment: LDRT plus nivolumab, ipilimumab, low-dose cyclophosphamide and aspirin (RACIN trial). Sample: PBMCs, taken after low-dose radiotherapy plus immunotherapy. The source of these receptors is a male donor with gallbladder cancer.

The chain uses TRBV5-1 and TRBJ2-3, with D uncertain. Germline values: CDR1 SGHRS, CDR2 YFSETQ. V lost 4 bases and J 0 bases, leaving 6 bases between the germline ends. The CDR3 has 13 residues. CDR3 region: CASSPHSTDTQYF. DNA for the CDR3: TGCGCCAGCAGCCCGCATAGCACAGATACGCAGTATTTT.

This clonotype showed up just a few times. The chain has TRBV11-1 and TRBJ2-7, with 11 bases that match TRBD1. The V gene's germline CDR1 is SGHAT and CDR2 FQDESV (reference sequence). J was trimmed by 0 bases and V by 4 bases; bases with no gene match: 5. The CDR3 totals 16 residues. Here the CDR3 reads CASSSRGQGVSYEQYF. The CDR3 DNA is TGTGCCAGCAGCTCGAGGGGACAGGGGGTCTCCTACGAGCAGTACTTC.

The chain recombines TRBV28 with TRBJ2-1; 8 bases agree with TRBD2. The junction had 7 bases not matched to a gene; V was cut back by 6 bases and J by 3 bases. Germline V gene data show CDR1 as MDHEN and CDR2 as SYDVKM. The CDR3 loop spans 15 amino acids. The CDR3 nucleotides are TGTGCCAGCAGCTATAGCGGGACCCTCTACAATGAGCAGTTCTTC. Translation gives CASSYSGTLYNEQFF.

This clonotype is labeled medium-sized. CDR3 DNA: TGTGCCATCAGCACACTAGCGGGGGCTACCTACAATGAGCAGTTCTTC. As protein: CAISTLAGATYNEQFF. The J gene is TRBJ2-1, the V gene TRBV10-3; 11 bases align to TRBD2. This CDR3 spans 16 amino acids. Per germline, CDR1 ENHRY and CDR2 SYGVKD. Germline trimming cut 6 bases from V and 2 bases from J; bases unmatched to any gene: 6.

V usage is TRBV5-1 and J usage is TRBJ2-5; 11 nucleotides match TRBD2. Trimming cost V 4 bases and J 4 bases; bases outside gene matches: 15. The germline V gene encodes CDR1 SGHRS and CDR2 YFSETQ. There are 18 residues in the CDR3. The CDR3 DNA reads TGCGCCAGCAGCGCGGGTATACTAGCGGGGGACACGGGAGAGACCCAGTACTTC. It yields the protein CASSAGILAGDTGETQYF.

About this clonotype itself: This likely traces to a read error, being one base from a far larger clone. The rearrangement links TRBV5-1 to TRBJ2-4, with a tentative D call TRBD1 (6 bases). Between the trimmed V and J ends, which lost 4 bases and 13 bases, there was a span of 21 bases. The CDR3 covers 14 residues. Germline CDR1 reads SGHRS; CDR2 reads YFSETQ. The CDR3 is CASSPNGQYNEQYF. The DNA for the CDR3 is TGCGCCAGCAGCCCGAACGGACAGTACAATGAGCAGTACTTC.

This rearrangement joins TRBV5-5 to TRBJ2-6, with 7 positions matching TRBD1. V lost 4 bases to trimming and J lost 3 bases; unmatched junction nucleotides: 7. Germline CDR1 is SGHKS and CDR2 is YYEKEE (reference sequence). The CDR3 totals 16 residues. The CDR3 DNA reads as TGTGCCAGCAGCCCCGAGACAGGGCGTGGGGCCAACGTCCTGACTTTC. Its protein product is CASSPETGRGANVLTF.

The genes are TRBV3-1 and TRBJ1-5, with TRBD1 identical over 10 bases. From germline, CDR1 is LGHDT and CDR2 YNNKEL (reference sequence). There are 17 residues in the CDR3. With 6 bases clipped from V and 2 bases from J, the junction kept 10 bases outside the gene matches. DNA for the CDR3: TGTGCCAGCAGTCCCGGGACAGGGGACTCGGGCAATCAGCCCCAGCATTTT. Protein sequence: CASSPGTGDSGNQPQHF.

About this clonotype: A read error is likely here: a far larger clone is one base away. This chain uses TRBV5-7 with TRBJ2-1, with 7 bases matching TRBD1. TRBV5-7 qualifies as an ORF whose function is uncertain. This CDR3 comprises 15 residues. CDR3 nucleotide sequence: TGTGCCGGCAGCTTGGTTGTAGGGGGCCGTAATGAGCAGTTCTTC. It specifies CAGSLVVGGRNEQFF.

On this clonotype: A read error is the likely source, as a far larger clone sits one nucleotide away. CDR3 sequence: CASSLGPGGKVGGALFF. The DNA of the CDR3 is TGTGCCAGCAGCTTAGGCCCAGGGGGCAAGGTTGGCGGGGCGCTGTTTTTT. The rearrangement joins TRBV11-2 to TRBJ2-2, with TRBD1 matching over 8 bases. The CDR3 is 17 residues long. Germline assignment: CDR1 SGHAT and CDR2 FQNNGV.

This clonotype was counted only a few times. V and J are TRBV3-1 and TRBJ2-1; TRBD2 matches 10 bases. This CDR3 is 19 amino acids long. Germline CDR1 LGHDT, CDR2 YNNKEL (reference sequence). J lost 10 bases, V lost 0 bases, and 18 bases had no gene match. The CDR3 DNA follows: TGTGCCAGCAGCCAAGATCGACCCCTGGGAGCGGGAGGGTCCAAGGAGCAGTTCTTC. This translates into CASSQDRPLGAGGSKEQFF.

This sequence joins TRBV12-3 or TRBV12-4 and TRBJ2-7; TRBD2 matches at 11 bases. The ends lost 5 bases at V and 4 bases at J; junction bases unmatched: 10. This CDR3 region has 16 residues. CDR3 nucleotides: TGTGCCAGCAGTGATGGGGAGACTAGCGGGGCTTACGAGCAGTACTTC. Its translation is CASSDGETSGAYEQYF.

This clonotype showed up just a few times. The chain links TRBV7-2 to TRBJ2-7; D not certain. V gave up 3 bases and J gave up 0 bases, with 0 bases separating them. This CDR3 has 11 residues. Per germline, CDR1 SGHTA and CDR2 FQGNSA. The CDR3 bases are TGTGCCAGCAGCTTCTCCTACGAGCAGTACTTC. This translates into CASSFSYEQYF.

This clonotype was recorded many times. The gene calls are TRBV28 and TRBJ2-3; TRBD2 agrees at 12 bases. Germline V gives CDR1 MDHEN, CDR2 SYDVKM. The CDR3 extends over 17 amino acids. V dropped 3 bases and J dropped 4; count of bases not matched to a gene: 8. The CDR3 loop reads CASSFSLAGGQADTQYF. The DNA of the CDR3 is TGTGCCAGCAGTTTCTCGCTAGCGGGGGGGCAGGCAGATACGCAGTATTTT.

V gene TRBV28 combines with J gene TRBJ2-7, with a possible D match to TRBD2 (6 bases). Germline V gene data show CDR1 as MDHEN and CDR2 as SYDVKM. V dropped 7 bases and J dropped 2 bases, with 15 bases sitting between them. CDR3 size: 14 residues. In DNA, the CDR3 is TGTGCCAGCACCCCGGGGGTAGCGGCCTACGAGCAGTACTTC. Residues: CASTPGVAAYEQYF.

Regarding this clonotype: Compared with germline, one end of the junction differs, possibly owing to a read error. This chain connects TRBV12-3 or TRBV12-4 to TRBJ1-5; unclear D gene. This CDR3 contains 15 residues. CDR3 nucleotide sequence: TGCGCCAGCAGCGGCGGGTTCTTTAGGGTCCAGCCCCAGCATTTT. Protein sequence: CASSGGFFRVQPQHF.

Note on this clonotype: This likely stems from a read error, as it lies one base from a far larger clone. The chain recombines TRBV5-5 with TRBJ2-7; TRBD2 matches at 11 bases. The germline gives CDR1 SGHKS, CDR2 YYEKEE (reference sequence). The CDR3 is made up of 13 amino acids. CDR3 sequence reads: CARSLAGGPEQYF. In nucleotides, the CDR3 is TGTGCCAGGAGCTTAGCGGGGGGGCCCGAGCAGTACTTC.

Regarding this clonotype: It differs at one base from a far larger clone, so likely a read error. This chain joins TRBV28 and TRBJ2-1; D is unclear. The germline V gene encodes CDR1 MDHEN and CDR2 SYDVKM. Trimming removed 3 bases at V and 10 bases at J, with 28 bases between. The CDR3 contains 18 residues. This chain's CDR3 is CASSFPTFSPEGSYEQFF. DNA of the CDR3: TGTGCCAGCAGTTTCCCGACATTTTCCCCCGAAGGCTCCTACGAGCAGTTCTTC.

This clonotype was counted between two and nine times. V and J are TRBV7-6 and TRBJ2-3; TRBD2 might be the D (6 bases). The V end was cut by 8 bases, the J end by 0 bases, with 9 bases between. The CDR3 spans 13 residues. The germline V gene has CDR1 SGHVS and CDR2 FNYEAQ. CDR3 residues: CASEEGSTDTQYF. In nucleotides, the CDR3 is TGTGCCAGCGAGGAGGGTAGCACAGATACGCAGTATTTT.

This clonotype is medium-sized by share. This rearrangement joins TRBV5-1 to TRBJ2-2, with TRBD2 identical over 12 bases. Germline-derived CDR1 and CDR2 are SGHRS and YFSETQ. The CDR3 totals 17 residues. Trimming cost V 0 bases and J 0 bases; bases outside gene matches: 0. CDR3 protein: CASSLGLAGANTGELFF. The CDR3 bases are TGCGCCAGCAGCTTGGGACTAGCGGGAGCGAACACCGGGGAGCTGTTTTTT.

The sample holds many counts of this clonotype. The rearrangement uses TRBV5-1 and TRBJ2-4, with D perhaps TRBD1 (6 bases). V was clipped by 3 bases and J by 2 bases, with 9 bases between them. The V gene's germline CDR1 is SGHRS and CDR2 YFSETQ. The CDR3 is 14 amino acids. The CDR3 bases are TGCGCCAGCAGCTCCCAGGGGTCCAAAAACATTCAGTACTTC. Translating gives CASSSQGSKNIQYF.

The sample holds many counts of this clonotype. The V and J genes are TRBV12-5 and TRBJ2-2; TRBD1 agrees at 8 bases. The CDR3 runs to 16 residues. Per the germline V gene, CDR1 is LGHNT and CDR2 is FRNRAP. V shed 6 bases and J 2 bases; nucleotides not matched to a gene: 8. The CDR3 DNA sequence: TGTGCTAGTGGAAGCGGACAGGGCGGTAACACCGGGGAGCTGTTTTTT. It translates to CASGSGQGGNTGELFF. The full variable domain, with the rest looked up from reference TRBV12-5 and TRBJ2-2, is DARVTQTPRHKVTEMGQEVTMRCQPILGHNTVFWYRQTMMQGLELLAYFRNRAPLDDSGMPKDRFSAEMPDATLATLKIQPSEPRDSAVYFCASGSGQGGNTGELFFGEGSRLTVL.

This clonotype has a handful of counts. This chain joins TRBV19 and TRBJ2-7; 11 bases are shared with TRBD2. Looked up from germline, CDR1 is LNHDA and CDR2 is SQIVND (reference sequence). The CDR3 covers 14 residues. Trimming removed 2 bases from V and 6 bases from J; junction bases left unmatched: 3. DNA of the CDR3: TGTGCCAGTAGTATATCCGGACTAGCGGGCGAGCAGTACTTC. It is translated as CASSISGLAGEQYF.

This chain connects TRBV10-3 to TRBJ2-1; 8 bases fit TRBD1. With V trimmed by 6 bases and J by 9 bases, 10 bases remained unmatched. The CDR3 is 14 residues long. Germline lookup yields CDR1 ENHRY and CDR2 SYGVKD. As DNA, the CDR3 is TGTGCCATCAGGGGGGACAGGAAGGAGATTGAGCAGTTCTTC. Translating it yields CAIRGDRKEIEQFF.